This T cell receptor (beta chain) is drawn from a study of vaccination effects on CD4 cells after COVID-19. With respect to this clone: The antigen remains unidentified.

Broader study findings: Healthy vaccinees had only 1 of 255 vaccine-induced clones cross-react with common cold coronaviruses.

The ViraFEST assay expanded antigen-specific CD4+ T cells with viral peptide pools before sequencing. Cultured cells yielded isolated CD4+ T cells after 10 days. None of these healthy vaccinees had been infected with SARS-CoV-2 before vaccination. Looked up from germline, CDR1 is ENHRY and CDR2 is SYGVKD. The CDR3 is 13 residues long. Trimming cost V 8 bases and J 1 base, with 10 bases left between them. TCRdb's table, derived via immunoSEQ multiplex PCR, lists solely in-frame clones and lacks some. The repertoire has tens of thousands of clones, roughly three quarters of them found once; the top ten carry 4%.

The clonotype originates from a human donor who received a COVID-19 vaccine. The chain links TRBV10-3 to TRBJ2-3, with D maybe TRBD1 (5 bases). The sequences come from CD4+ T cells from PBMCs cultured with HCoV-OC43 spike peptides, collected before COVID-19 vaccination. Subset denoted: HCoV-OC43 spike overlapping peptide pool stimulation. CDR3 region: CAIAVGGTDTQYF. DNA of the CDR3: TGTGCCATCGCGGTAGGGGGCACAGATACGCAGTATTTT.